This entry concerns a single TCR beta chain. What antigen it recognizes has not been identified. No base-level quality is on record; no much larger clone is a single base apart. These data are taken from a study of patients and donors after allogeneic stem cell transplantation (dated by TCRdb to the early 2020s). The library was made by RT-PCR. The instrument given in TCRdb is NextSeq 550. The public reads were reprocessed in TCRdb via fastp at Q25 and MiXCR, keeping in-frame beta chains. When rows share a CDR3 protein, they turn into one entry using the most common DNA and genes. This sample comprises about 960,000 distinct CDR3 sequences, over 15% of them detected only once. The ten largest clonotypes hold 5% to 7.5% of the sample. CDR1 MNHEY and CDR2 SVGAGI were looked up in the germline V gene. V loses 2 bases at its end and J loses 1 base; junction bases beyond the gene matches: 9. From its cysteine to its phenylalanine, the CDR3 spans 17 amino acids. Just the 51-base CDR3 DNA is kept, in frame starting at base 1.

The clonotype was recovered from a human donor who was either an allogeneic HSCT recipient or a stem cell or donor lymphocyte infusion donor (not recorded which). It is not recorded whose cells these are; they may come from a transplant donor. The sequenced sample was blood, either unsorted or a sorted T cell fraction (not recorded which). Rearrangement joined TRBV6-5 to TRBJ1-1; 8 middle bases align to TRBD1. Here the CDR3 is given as CASSYRGQVGENTEAFF. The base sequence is TGTGCCAGCAGTTACAGGGGACAGGTGGGTGAGAACACTGAAGCTTTCTTT.